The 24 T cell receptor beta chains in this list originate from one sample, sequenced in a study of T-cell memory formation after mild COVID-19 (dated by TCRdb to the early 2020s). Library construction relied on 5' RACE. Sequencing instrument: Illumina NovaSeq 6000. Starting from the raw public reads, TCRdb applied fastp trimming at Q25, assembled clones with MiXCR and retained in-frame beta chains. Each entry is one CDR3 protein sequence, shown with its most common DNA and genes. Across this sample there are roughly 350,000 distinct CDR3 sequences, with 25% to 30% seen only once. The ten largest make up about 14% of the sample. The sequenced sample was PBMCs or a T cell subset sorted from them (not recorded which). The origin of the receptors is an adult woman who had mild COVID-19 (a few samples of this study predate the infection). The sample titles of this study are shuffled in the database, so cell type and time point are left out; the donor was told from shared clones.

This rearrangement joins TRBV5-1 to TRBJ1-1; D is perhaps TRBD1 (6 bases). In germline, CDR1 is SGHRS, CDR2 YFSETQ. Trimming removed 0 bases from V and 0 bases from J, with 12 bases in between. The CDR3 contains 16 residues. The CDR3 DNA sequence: TGCGCCAGCAGCTTGGAGCCGAGGGGGTTGAACACTGAAGCTTTCTTT. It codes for CASSLEPRGLNTEAFF.

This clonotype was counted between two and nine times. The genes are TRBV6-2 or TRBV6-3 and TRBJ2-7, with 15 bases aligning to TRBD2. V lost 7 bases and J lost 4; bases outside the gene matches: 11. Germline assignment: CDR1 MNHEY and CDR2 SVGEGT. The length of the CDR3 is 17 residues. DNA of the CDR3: TGTGCCAGCACTCTAAAAGGGACTAGCGGGAGGAGTTACGAGCAGTACTTC. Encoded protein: CASTLKGTSGRSYEQYF.

CDR3 in amino acids: CASSLGVGRVNTIYF. The CDR3 bases are TGTGCCAGCAGCCTCGGCGTCGGGAGGGTAAACACCATATATTTT. The chain uses TRBV7-9 and TRBJ1-3, with D unclear. The CDR3 runs 15 residues. CDR1 SEHNR and CDR2 FQNEAQ come from the germline V gene (reference sequence). The V and J ends lost 5 bases and 6 bases respectively, with 17 bases between them.

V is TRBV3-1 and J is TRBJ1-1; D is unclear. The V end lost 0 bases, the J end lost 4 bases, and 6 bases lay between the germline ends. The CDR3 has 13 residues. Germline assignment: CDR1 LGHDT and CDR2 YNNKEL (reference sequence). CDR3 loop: CASSQERVTEAFF. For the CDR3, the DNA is TGTGCCAGCAGCCAAGAGCGGGTCACTGAAGCTTTCTTT.

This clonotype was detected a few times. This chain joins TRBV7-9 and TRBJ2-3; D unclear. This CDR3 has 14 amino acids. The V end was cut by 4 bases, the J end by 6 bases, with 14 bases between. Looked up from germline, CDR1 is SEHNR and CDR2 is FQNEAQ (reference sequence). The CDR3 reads CASSSPRAWDTQYF. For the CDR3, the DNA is TGTGCCAGCAGCTCCCCTCGGGCTTGGGATACGCAGTATTTT.

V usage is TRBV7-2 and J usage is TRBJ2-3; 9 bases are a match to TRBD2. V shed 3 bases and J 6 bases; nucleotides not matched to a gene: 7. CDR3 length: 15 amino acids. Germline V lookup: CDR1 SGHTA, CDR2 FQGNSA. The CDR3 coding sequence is TGTGCCAGCAGCTTCCTAGCGGGGAATCGGGATACGCAGTATTTT. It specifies CASSFLAGNRDTQYF.

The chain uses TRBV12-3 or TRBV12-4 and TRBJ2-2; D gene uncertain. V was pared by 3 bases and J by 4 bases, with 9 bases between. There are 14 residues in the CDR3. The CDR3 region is CASSLWETTGELFF. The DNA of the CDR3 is TGTGCCAGCAGTTTGTGGGAAACCACCGGGGAGCTGTTTTTT.

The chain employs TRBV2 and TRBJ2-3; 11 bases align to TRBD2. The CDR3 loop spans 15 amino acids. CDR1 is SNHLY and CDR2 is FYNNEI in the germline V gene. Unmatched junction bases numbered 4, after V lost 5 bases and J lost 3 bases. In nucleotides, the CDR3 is TGTGCCAGCAGTATACTAGCGGGGGCAACAGATACGCAGTATTTT. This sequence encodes CASSILAGATDTQYF.

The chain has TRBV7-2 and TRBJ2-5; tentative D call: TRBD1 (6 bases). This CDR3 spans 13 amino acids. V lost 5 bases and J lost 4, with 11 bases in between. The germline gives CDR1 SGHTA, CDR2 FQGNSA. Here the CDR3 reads CASSAQGRETQYF. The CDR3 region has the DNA TGTGCCAGCAGCGCCCAGGGGCGAGAGACCCAGTACTTC.

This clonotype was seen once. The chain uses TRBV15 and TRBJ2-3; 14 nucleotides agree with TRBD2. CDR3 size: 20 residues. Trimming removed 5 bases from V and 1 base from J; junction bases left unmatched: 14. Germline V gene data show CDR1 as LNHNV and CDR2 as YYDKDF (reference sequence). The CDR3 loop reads CATSPRTPGTSGSGTDTQYF. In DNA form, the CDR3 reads TGTGCCACCAGCCCGAGGACCCCCGGGACTAGCGGGAGCGGCACAGATACGCAGTATTTT.

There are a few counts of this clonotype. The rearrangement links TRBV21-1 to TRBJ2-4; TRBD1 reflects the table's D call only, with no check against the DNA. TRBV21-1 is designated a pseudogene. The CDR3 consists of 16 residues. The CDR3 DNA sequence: TGTGCCAGCAGCAAGAAGGGGAAGAGGGCCAAAAACATTCAGTACTTC. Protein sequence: CASSKKGKRAKNIQYF.

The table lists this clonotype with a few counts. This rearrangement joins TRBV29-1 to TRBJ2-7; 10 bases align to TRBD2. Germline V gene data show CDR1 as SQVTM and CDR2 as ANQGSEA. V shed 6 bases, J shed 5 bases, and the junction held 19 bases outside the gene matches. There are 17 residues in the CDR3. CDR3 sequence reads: CSVRGAGLANPRDEQYF. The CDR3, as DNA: TGCAGCGTCCGTGGGGCGGGACTAGCGAACCCAAGGGACGAGCAGTACTTC.

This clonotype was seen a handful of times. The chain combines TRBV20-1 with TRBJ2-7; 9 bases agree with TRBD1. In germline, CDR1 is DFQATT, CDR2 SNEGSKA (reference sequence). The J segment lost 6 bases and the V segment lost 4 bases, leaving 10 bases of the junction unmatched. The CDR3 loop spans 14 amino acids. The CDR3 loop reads CSATIRDRVREQYF. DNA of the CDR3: TGCAGTGCTACAATCCGGGACAGGGTTCGCGAGCAGTACTTC.

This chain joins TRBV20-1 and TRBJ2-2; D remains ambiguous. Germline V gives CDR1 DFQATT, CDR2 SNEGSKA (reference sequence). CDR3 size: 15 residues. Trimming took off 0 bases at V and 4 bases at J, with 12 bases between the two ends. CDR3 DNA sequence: TGCAGTGCTAGAGAGGGTCGCGGCGTCACCGGGGAGCTGTTTTTT. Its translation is CSAREGRGVTGELFF.

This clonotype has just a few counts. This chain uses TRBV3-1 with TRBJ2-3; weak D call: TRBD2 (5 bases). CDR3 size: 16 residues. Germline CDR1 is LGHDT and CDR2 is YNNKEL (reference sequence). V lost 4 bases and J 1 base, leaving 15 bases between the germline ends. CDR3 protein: CASSPLLLVGTDTQYF. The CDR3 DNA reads TGTGCCAGCAGCCCTCTTTTACTAGTTGGCACAGATACGCAGTATTTT.

The DNA for the CDR3 is TGTGCCAGCAGCTTAGTAGTGACGCCCTACGAGCAGTACTTC. Translated, it gives CASSLVVTPYEQYF. V and J are TRBV7-9 and TRBJ2-7; D ambiguous. CDR1 is SEHNR and CDR2 is FQNEAQ in the germline V gene (reference sequence). With 1 base removed from V and 2 bases from J, the gap between germline ends came to 9 bases. The CDR3 consists of 14 residues.

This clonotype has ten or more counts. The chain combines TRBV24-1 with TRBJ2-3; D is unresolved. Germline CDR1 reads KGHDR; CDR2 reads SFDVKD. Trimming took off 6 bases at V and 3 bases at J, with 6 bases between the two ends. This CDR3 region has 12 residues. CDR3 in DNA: TGTGCCACCAGTCTAGGAACAGATACGCAGTATTTT. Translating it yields CATSLGTDTQYF.

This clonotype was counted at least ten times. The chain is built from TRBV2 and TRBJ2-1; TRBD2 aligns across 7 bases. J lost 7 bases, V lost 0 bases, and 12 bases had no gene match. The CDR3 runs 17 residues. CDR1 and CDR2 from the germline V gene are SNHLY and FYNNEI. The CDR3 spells CASSEAVYGRKKNEQFF. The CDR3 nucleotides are TGTGCCAGCAGTGAAGCGGTCTACGGGAGGAAGAAAAATGAGCAGTTCTTC.

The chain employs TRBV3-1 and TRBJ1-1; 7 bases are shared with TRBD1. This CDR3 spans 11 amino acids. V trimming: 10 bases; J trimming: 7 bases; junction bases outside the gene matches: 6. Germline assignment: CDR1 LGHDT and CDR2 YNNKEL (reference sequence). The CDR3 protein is CATRRGREAFF. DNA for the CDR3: TGTGCCACCCGGAGGGGGCGTGAAGCTTTCTTT.

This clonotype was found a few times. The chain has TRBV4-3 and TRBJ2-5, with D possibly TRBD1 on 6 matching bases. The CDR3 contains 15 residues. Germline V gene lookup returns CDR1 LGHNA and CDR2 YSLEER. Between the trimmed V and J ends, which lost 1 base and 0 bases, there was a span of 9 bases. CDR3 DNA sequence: TGCGCCAGCAGCCAAGGACAGGCCAACCAAGAGACCCAGTACTTC. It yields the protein CASSQGQANQETQYF.

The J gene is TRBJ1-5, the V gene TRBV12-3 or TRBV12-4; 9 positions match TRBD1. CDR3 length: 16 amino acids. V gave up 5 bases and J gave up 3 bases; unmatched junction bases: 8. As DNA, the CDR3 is TGTGCCAGCAGTCTAGGACAGGGGAGATCCAATCAGCCCCAGCATTTT. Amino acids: CASSLGQGRSNQPQHF.

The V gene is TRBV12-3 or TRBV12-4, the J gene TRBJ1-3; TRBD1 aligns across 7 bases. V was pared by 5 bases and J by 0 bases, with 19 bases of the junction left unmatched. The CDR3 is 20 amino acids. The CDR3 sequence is CASSKLPQRTGQASGNTIYF. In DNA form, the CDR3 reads TGTGCCAGCAGTAAACTACCGCAAAGGACAGGACAAGCCTCTGGAAACACCATATATTTT.

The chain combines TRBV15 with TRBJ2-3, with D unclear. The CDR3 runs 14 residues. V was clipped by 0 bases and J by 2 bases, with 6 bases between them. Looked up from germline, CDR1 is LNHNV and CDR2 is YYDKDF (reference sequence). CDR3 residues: CATSRDRHTDTQYF. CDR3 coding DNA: TGTGCCACCAGCAGAGATAGACACACAGATACGCAGTATTTT.

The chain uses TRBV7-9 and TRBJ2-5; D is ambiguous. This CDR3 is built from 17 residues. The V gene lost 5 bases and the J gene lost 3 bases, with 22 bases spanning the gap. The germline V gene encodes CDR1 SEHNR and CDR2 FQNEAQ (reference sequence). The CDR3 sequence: CASSPRFGPRSKETQYF. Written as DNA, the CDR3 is TGTGCCAGCAGCCCTCGGTTTGGGCCCCGGTCTAAAGAGACCCAGTACTTC.